A few counts support the clone carrying this TCR beta chain. Its antigen remains unidentified. The sample belongs to a study of T cell repertoires in cytomegalovirus infection. CDR3 length equals 14 residues. Germline assignment: CDR1 MNHNY and CDR2 SVGAGI (reference sequence). Between the trimmed V and J ends, which lost 7 bases and 1 base, there was a span of 13 bases. MiXCR, applied by TCRdb to the reads, yields one record per CDR3 protein. This sample carries hundreds of thousands of distinct CDR3 sequences, about 33% of them seen once, and the ten largest clones take around a sixth. The specimen was cultured PBMCs, collected from culture after CMV antigen stimulation. This receptor was identified in a human donor in good health (CMV status not recorded). Some clones in this sample may be carry-over from other donors' samples. The chain links TRBV6-6 to TRBJ2-5; D is possibly TRBD1 (6 bases). The CDR3 bases are TGTGCCAGCAACAAGGACAGCGCCCAAGAGACCCAGTACTTC. It codes for CASNKDSAQETQYF.